The clone carrying this T cell receptor (beta chain) appeared once. This sample was taken from a study of Tregs in tolerant kidney transplant recipients. Germline V gene data show CDR1 as SNHLY and CDR2 as FYNNEI. The CDR3 has 13 residues. V was shortened by 7 bases and J by 6 bases, with 15 bases between the two germline ends. Some clones are missing from TCRdb's copy, which holds only in-frame ones; the method was immunoSEQ multiplex PCR. The sample has 15,000 to 19,000 clones, around 90% seen once. Sequenced sample: CD8+ T cells from blood. This TCR derives from a human donor in good health. This chain joins TRBV2 and TRBJ1-2; a weak D match, TRBD1 (6 bases). In DNA, the CDR3 is TGTGCCAGCAAAAGCAGGGGAAGAGATGGCTACACCTTC. Its protein product is CASKSRGRDGYTF.